The present entry profiles one TCR beta chain with its context. This CDR3 has 16 residues. Germline V gene sequence: CDR1 SGHRS, CDR2 YFSETQ. Trimming took 2 bases from V and 7 from J; bases not matched to a gene: 11. As handled by the study authors: For nucleated cells, counts were estimated from reference gene primer amplification. Sequencing used immunoSEQ multiplex PCR; TCRdb keeps in-frame clones, though not all of them. V, J and clone size were drawn from that table, and D and trimming were deduced from the DNA. The profile shows 200,000 to 300,000 clones, 87% of them singletons. These data belong to a study of blood T cell repertoires in COVID-19. Study as a whole: T cells, B-cell-depleted T cells, or PBMCs provided the cDNA or gDNA that served as material.

Material: peripheral blood. V is TRBV5-1 and J is TRBJ1-4, with 7 bases matching TRBD1. The sequence came from a woman between 45 and 65 years old with acute or convalescent COVID-19. The CDR3 DNA follows: TGCGCCAGCAGCTTAGGGGGAACAGGGGCCGTTGAAAAACTGTTTTTT. Translated, it gives CASSLGGTGAVEKLFF.